This T cell receptor (beta chain) was profiled in a study of T cells after yellow fever vaccination. Turning to the study itself: In the case of low-cell-number fractions, SMART-Seq v4 Ultra Low Input was used for preparation.

There are 11 residues in the CDR3. Synthesis of TCR cDNA relied on 5'RACE template switching, which attached a universal primer site and UMIs. Each CDR3 protein gets one entry after TCRdb re-called the 5' RACE reads with MiXCR. The profile shows 150,000 to 200,000 distinct CDR3 sequences, almost 7% of them singletons. The table lists this clonotype with a few counts. The J gene is TRBJ1-5, the V gene TRBV1. TRBV1 is flagged as a pseudogene. The input for sequencing was CD4+ T cells sorted from PBMCs, taken around 5 days after the first yellow fever vaccination. This TCR was recovered from a man between 18 and 29 years old who received the YFV17D yellow fever vaccine. CDR3 nucleotides: TGCACCAGCAGATTGATTCAGCCCCAGCATTTT. Protein: CTSRLIQPQHF.